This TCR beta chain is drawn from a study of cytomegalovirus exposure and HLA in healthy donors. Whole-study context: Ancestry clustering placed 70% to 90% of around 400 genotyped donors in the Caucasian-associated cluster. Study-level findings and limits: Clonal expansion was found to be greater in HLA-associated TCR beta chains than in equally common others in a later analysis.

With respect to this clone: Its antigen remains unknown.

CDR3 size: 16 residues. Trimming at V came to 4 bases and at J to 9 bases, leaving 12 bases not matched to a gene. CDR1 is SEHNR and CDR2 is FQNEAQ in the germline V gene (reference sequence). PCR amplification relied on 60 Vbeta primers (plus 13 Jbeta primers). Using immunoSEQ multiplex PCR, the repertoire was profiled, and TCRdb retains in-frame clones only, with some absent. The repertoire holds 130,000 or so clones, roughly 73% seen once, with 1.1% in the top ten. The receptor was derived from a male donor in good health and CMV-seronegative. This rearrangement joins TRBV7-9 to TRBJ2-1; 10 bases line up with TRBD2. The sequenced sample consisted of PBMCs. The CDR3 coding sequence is TGTGCCAGCAGCTCCCTCGCCAGCGGGGGGGCCAGTGAGCAGTTCTTC. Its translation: CASSSLASGGASEQFF. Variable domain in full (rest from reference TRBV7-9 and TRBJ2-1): DTGVSQNPRHKITKRGQNVTFRCDPISEHNRLYWYRQTLGQGPEFLTYFQNEAQLEKSRLLSDRFSAERPKGSFSTLEIQRTEQGDSAMYLCASSSLASGGASEQFFGPGTRLTVL.